This is a list of T cell receptor beta chains from one sample in a study of T cell responses to AZD1222 COVID-19 vaccine. The method was immunoSEQ multiplex PCR; TCRdb's version includes in-frame clones alone and lacks a portion of them. The table has 150,000 to 200,000 clones, 92% seen once. The sample here was peripheral blood, taken on day 0 of AZD1222 vaccination. Receptors originate from an adult in good health. The CDR3 runs from the conserved cysteine through the conserved F or W. The order of the fields is clone size, D gene, J gene, V gene, CDR3 protein. A D gene is named only where the DNA matches it firmly. Clone size is shown for a subset of rows, as once, few, many or a class of expanded clone.

NA NA TRBJ2-5 TRBV7-9 CASSPRGGETQYF
NA TRBD2 TRBJ2-7 TRBV5-4 CASSLERGAIPYEQYF
NA NA TRBJ2-6 TRBV2 CASSNTVSGANVLTF
NA TRBD1 TRBJ2-3 TRBV19 CASRRGQVGGTDTQYF
NA TRBD1 TRBJ1-2 TRBV19 CASSIDRGSYDYTF
NA NA TRBJ2-7 TRBV6-5 CASRDGREQYF
once NA TRBJ1-2 TRBV30 CAWSPSGVGGYTF
NA NA TRBJ2-7 TRBV21-1 CASSKDRYSVYEQYF
NA NA TRBJ2-2 TRBV15 CATSRGTGELFF
NA TRBD1 TRBJ1-1 TRBV4-2 CASSQGDRVTEAFF
NA NA TRBJ1-1 TRBV7-9 CASILQGSSAEAFF
NA NA TRBJ2-7 TRBV7-9 CASSLVTGNEQYF
once NA TRBJ1-5 TRBV12-5 CASGQGLGQPQHF
NA NA TRBJ1-2 TRBV24-1 CATRDGALNYGYTF
NA NA TRBJ1-2 TRBV5-8 CASSPWGALNYGYTF
NA NA TRBJ1-5 TRBV6-1 CASSSTGLGFEPQHF
NA TRBD2 TRBJ2-6 TRBV4-3 CASSQEGLATGANVLTF
NA NA TRBJ2-1 TRBV11-1 CASSHGPSRNNEQFF
NA NA TRBJ2-5 TRBV12-5 CASRPGPRETQYF
NA NA TRBJ2-3 TRBV6-2/TRBV6-3 CASSYSSTDLDTQYF
NA NA TRBJ2-1 TRBV24-1 CATAAALYNEQFF
NA TRBD2 TRBJ2-3 TRBV7-2 CASSPTSGVADTQYF
NA NA TRBJ2-1 TRBV18 CASSPGLRHSYNEQFF
NA NA TRBJ2-6 TRBV25-1 CASSRGRTLVSGANVLTF
NA NA TRBJ1-1 TRBV5-1 CASSLSGSNTEAFF
NA TRBD1 TRBJ2-2 TRBV6-5 CASRRQGADGELFF
NA NA TRBJ2-2 TRBV3-1/TRBV3-2 CASTPGRSCAGELFF
NA TRBD1 TRBJ1-1 TRBV16 CASRPDRVGTEAFF
NA TRBD1 TRBJ1-2 TRBV7-2 CASSLVGGGTGPYGYTF
NA NA TRBJ1-1 TRBV6-2/TRBV6-3 CASSFSLEMNTEAFF
NA TRBD1 TRBJ2-6 TRBV19 CASSIGGHRGPSGANVLTF
once NA TRBJ2-7 TRBV27 CASSLSYSYEQYF
once TRBD2 TRBJ2-7 TRBV28 CASRQGLAGVFGEQYF
NA TRBD1 TRBJ1-2 TRBV15 CATSRDSGTGWMDGYTF
NA NA TRBJ2-7 TRBV4-1 CASSLRQDSYEQYF
NA TRBD1 TRBJ1-1 TRBV19 CASSIDGQGREAFF
NA NA TRBJ1-3 TRBV6-5 CASSYGHSPRNTIYF
NA TRBD1 TRBJ2-3 TRBV7-9 CASSFGDRGRTDTQYF
NA NA TRBJ2-7 TRBV11-2 CASSLDRASYEQYF
NA TRBD1 TRBJ1-1 TRBV5-1 CASSGSGGNTEAFF
NA TRBD2 TRBJ2-3 TRBV2 CASSEALSAGDSDTQYF
NA TRBD2 TRBJ2-4 TRBV7-2 CASSPAGTSGSGEYF
NA TRBD2 TRBJ2-3 TRBV3-1/TRBV3-2 CASSQGVAGGPSDTQYF
NA TRBD2 TRBJ2-1 TRBV5-1 CATRLADLSYNEQFF
NA NA TRBJ1-5 TRBV6-5 CASSSIEGDNQPQHF
NA NA TRBJ2-7 TRBV3-1/TRBV3-2 CASSQGHIETYEQYF
NA TRBD1 TRBJ1-2 TRBV27 CASSSGGSGYTF
NA NA TRBJ1-1 TRBV30 CAWSSQGGPSTEAFF
NA NA TRBJ1-3 TRBV18 CASSPGQTHSGNTIYF
NA TRBD1 TRBJ1-6 TRBV5-4 CASSWDSSSYNSPLHF
NA TRBD1 TRBJ1-4 TRBV7-8 CASSLATGGTEKLFF
NA NA TRBJ1-4 TRBV12-3/TRBV12-4 CASSLVRNEKLFF
NA NA TRBJ1-2 TRBV10-3 CAISEATGSYGYTF
NA NA TRBJ1-2 TRBV7-8 CASSLQGRGYTF
NA TRBD1 TRBJ1-2 TRBV5-4 CASSSGQGRLGYTF
NA TRBD2 TRBJ2-7 TRBV3-1/TRBV3-2 CASRGGRYEQYF
NA NA TRBJ1-1 TRBV5-4 CASSSDSGWAFF